These T cell receptor beta chains were read from a single sample in a study of cytomegalovirus exposure and HLA in healthy donors. Method: immunoSEQ multiplex PCR; TCRdb's copy keeps in-frame clones and lacks some. The data hold around 300,000 clones, with around 66% observed a single time. Sequencing was carried out using PBMCs. The receptors come from a female donor in good health and CMV-seronegative. CDR3s include the opening cysteine and the closing phenylalanine or tryptophan. The order of the fields is V gene, clone size, J gene, D gene, CDR3 protein, CDR3 DNA. D genes are given only for firm matches. Clone sizes are given selectively: once, few, many, or a class where the clone is expanded.

TRBV10-3,.,TRBJ1-2,.,CAISADSSHYGYTF,TGTGCCATCAGCGCTGACAGTTCTCACTATGGCTACACCTTC
TRBV9,.,TRBJ2-3,TRBD1,CASSVVGQGASDTQYF,TGTGCCAGCAGCGTAGTAGGGCAGGGGGCTTCCGATACGCAGTATTTT
TRBV5-1,.,TRBJ2-3,TRBD2,CASSSGGSRTDTQYF,TGCGCCAGCAGTTCTGGCGGGAGTCGGACAGATACGCAGTATTTT
TRBV9,.,TRBJ2-1,TRBD2,CASSMTGTSSGSYNEQFF,TGTGCCAGCAGCATGACCGGGACTAGCAGTGGCTCCTACAATGAGCAGTTCTTC
TRBV7-7,few,TRBJ2-2,.,CASSLSISGGELFF,TGTGCCAGCAGCTTATCCATCTCGGGAGGGGAGCTGTTTTTT
TRBV11-2,.,TRBJ1-1,TRBD1,CASSFADRGATEAFF,TGTGCCAGCAGCTTCGCCGACAGGGGAGCCACTGAAGCTTTCTTT
TRBV5-1,.,TRBJ2-7,.,CASRKQGYEQYF,TGCGCCAGCAGAAAACAGGGTTACGAGCAGTACTTC
TRBV10-1,.,TRBJ2-5,.,CASKAGQETQYF,TGCGCCAGCAAGGCGGGGCAAGAGACCCAGTACTTC
TRBV10-3,.,TRBJ2-1,TRBD2,CAIGTSGSNPYNEQFF,TGTGCCATAGGGACTAGCGGGAGTAACCCCTACAATGAGCAGTTCTTC
TRBV18,.,TRBJ1-5,.,CASSSGGNQPQHF,TGTGCCAGCTCATCAGGAGGGAATCAGCCCCAGCATTTT
TRBV2,.,TRBJ1-5,.,CASNKQVDQPQHF,TGTGCCAGCAATAAGCAGGTCGATCAGCCCCAGCATTTT
TRBV5-1,.,TRBJ1-1,.,CASSSLYNTEAFF,TGCGCCAGCAGCTCCCTCTATAACACTGAAGCTTTCTTT
TRBV2,.,TRBJ2-7,.,CASSLQGEQYF,TGTGCCAGCAGTTTACAGGGCGAGCAGTACTTC
TRBV5-1,.,TRBJ1-2,.,CAVRPPTERFYGYTF,TGCGCCGTCAGGCCCCCGACAGAGAGATTCTATGGCTACACCTTC
TRBV6-1,.,TRBJ2-1,TRBD1,CASSDPSGQGRNEQFF,TGTGCCAGCAGTGACCCCTCGGGACAGGGGAGAAATGAGCAGTTCTTC